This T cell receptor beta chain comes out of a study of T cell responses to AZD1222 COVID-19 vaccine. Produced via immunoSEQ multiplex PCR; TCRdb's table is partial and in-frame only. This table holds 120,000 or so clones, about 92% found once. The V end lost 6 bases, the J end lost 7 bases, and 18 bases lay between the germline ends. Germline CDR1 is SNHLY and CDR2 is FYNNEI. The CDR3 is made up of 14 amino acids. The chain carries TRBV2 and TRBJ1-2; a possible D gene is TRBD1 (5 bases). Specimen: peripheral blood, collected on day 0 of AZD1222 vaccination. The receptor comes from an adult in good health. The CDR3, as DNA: TGTGCCAGCAGGGTCGGGACCACTTTAGGTGGCTACACCTTC. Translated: CASRVGTTLGGYTF.